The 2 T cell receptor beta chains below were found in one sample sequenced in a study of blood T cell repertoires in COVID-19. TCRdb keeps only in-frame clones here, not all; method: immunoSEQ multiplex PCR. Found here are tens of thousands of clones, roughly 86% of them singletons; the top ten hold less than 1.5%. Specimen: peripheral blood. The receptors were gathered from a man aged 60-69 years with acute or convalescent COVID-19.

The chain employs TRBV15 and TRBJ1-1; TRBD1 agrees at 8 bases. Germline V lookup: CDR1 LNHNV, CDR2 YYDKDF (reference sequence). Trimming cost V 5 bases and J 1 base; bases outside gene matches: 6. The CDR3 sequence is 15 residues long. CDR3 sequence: CATSGGTGGNTEAFF. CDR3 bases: TGTGCCACCAGCGGGGGTACAGGGGGGAACACTGAAGCTTTCTTT.

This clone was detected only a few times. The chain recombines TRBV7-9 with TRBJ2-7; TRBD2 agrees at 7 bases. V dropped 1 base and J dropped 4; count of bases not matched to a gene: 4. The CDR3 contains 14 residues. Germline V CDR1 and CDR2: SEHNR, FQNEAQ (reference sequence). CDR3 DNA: TGTGCCAGCAGCTTAGGGGGAGGGTGGTACGAGCAGTACTTC. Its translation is CASSLGGGWYEQYF.